This TCR beta chain was retrieved from a study of cytomegalovirus exposure and HLA in healthy donors. Primers: 60 Vbeta forward and 13 Jbeta reverse. Under the authors' procedure: The count from a later analysis was 70 million to 85 million unique TCR beta chains, roughly 11 million of them shared. Profiled with immunoSEQ multiplex PCR; TCRdb holds only in-frame clones, not every one. The V and J calls and clone size come from that table; D and trimming were worked out from the DNA. The repertoire holds more than 100,000 clones, with around 75% as singletons. Broader study findings: Later analysis identified several of the most significant clusters that appeared linked to common viral pathogens. Among TCR sequences, most were rare, though some public TCRs appeared in many donors.

The J segment lost 2 bases and the V segment lost 5 bases, leaving 7 bases of the junction unmatched. The germline V gene has CDR1 MDHEN and CDR2 SYDVKM. This CDR3 is 15 amino acids long. Note on this clone: Its antigen is not identified.

The sample was PBMCs. This sequence was found in a man aged 25 to 40 in good health and CMV-seronegative. The V gene is TRBV28, the J gene TRBJ2-5; 8 nucleotides align to TRBD1. CDR3 sequence reads: CASSPGQVGQETQYF. CDR3 DNA sequence: TGTGCCAGCAGTCCGGGACAGGTGGGGCAAGAGACCCAGTACTTC.